These T cell receptor beta chains were read from a single sample in a study of blood T cell repertoires in COVID-19. Only in-frame clones appear in the TCRdb table, and some are missing; sequencing was by immunoSEQ multiplex PCR. The repertoire holds 230,000 or so clones, roughly 84% seen once, with under 2.5% in the top ten. Sequencing was done on a sample of peripheral blood. These TCRs come from a man aged 35-49 years with active or convalescent COVID-19. Each CDR3 is given without its conserved first and last residue.

J gene: TRBJ1-5; CDR3 length: 12; V gene: TRBV28; CDR3 protein: ASRRQVLNQPQH
J gene: TRBJ1-1; CDR3 length: 15; V gene: TRBV4-1; CDR3 protein: ASSEQRLGGVSTEAF
J gene: TRBJ2-7; CDR3 length: 12; V gene: TRBV11-1; CDR3 protein: ASSLDRGVIEQY
J gene: TRBJ1-2; CDR3 length: 13; V gene: TRBV28; CDR3 protein: ASTTLEGDNYGYT
J gene: TRBJ1-4; CDR3 length: 11; V gene: TRBV12-3/TRBV12-4; CDR3 protein: ASSFVGGVVLF
J gene: TRBJ2-3; CDR3 length: 14; V gene: TRBV5-1; CDR3 protein: ASSLPLAGGPDTQY
J gene: TRBJ2-7; CDR3 length: 13; V gene: TRBV18; CDR3 protein: ASSLDQDRAYEQY
J gene: TRBJ1-5; CDR3 length: 13; V gene: TRBV28; CDR3 protein: ASRARPGSNQPQH
J gene: TRBJ1-1; CDR3 length: 12; V gene: TRBV30; CDR3 protein: AWSVLGGVDEAF
J gene: TRBJ1-1; CDR3 length: 13; V gene: TRBV9; CDR3 protein: ASSVVPGGGAEAF
J gene: TRBJ2-1; CDR3 length: 16; V gene: TRBV3-1/TRBV3-2; CDR3 protein: ASSHKRPSGGNYNEQF
J gene: TRBJ2-7; CDR3 length: 11; V gene: TRBV28; CDR3 protein: ASSGTGVYEQY
J gene: TRBJ1-6; CDR3 length: 11; V gene: TRBV27; CDR3 protein: ASSSKADSPLH
J gene: TRBJ1-5; CDR3 length: 13; V gene: TRBV21-1; CDR3 protein: ASSKAGQNIQPQH
J gene: TRBJ1-5; CDR3 length: 10; V gene: TRBV28; CDR3 protein: ASRDSNQPQH
J gene: TRBJ1-3; CDR3 length: 13; V gene: TRBV7-8; CDR3 protein: ASSRPGTGRNTIY
J gene: TRBJ1-1; CDR3 length: 11; V gene: TRBV4-1; CDR3 protein: ASSRSSLTEAF
J gene: TRBJ2-1; CDR3 length: 11; V gene: TRBV3-1/TRBV3-2; CDR3 protein: ASSPRTVNEQF
J gene: TRBJ1-2; CDR3 length: 11; V gene: TRBV7-2; CDR3 protein: ASSLEQNYGYT
J gene: TRBJ1-1; CDR3 length: 12; V gene: TRBV28; CDR3 protein: ASRVQGSGLEAF